The entry that follows covers one TCR beta chain sequence. The antigen is not known. Clones were read by immunoSEQ multiplex PCR, and TCRdb kept only the in-frame ones, dropping some. Among tens of thousands of clones listed, around 84% were seen once. The data were obtained in a study of T cell responses to AZD1222 COVID-19 vaccine. About the study: Investigators merged groups given second doses at roughly 4 or roughly 12 weeks. Study-level findings and limits: Nearly half of spike-specific TCRs reportedly target variant regions that are unmutated in the B.1.351 and B.1.1.7 variants. The study identified only five to seven AZD1222 recipients as seropositive at baseline.

There are 13 residues in the CDR3. The ends lost 6 bases at V and 7 bases at J; junction bases unmatched: 5. Here the sequenced sample was peripheral blood, taken on day 0 of AZD1222 vaccination. The V call is TRBV12-3 or TRBV12-4, the J call TRBJ1-4, with 7 positions matching TRBD1. This clonotype was sampled from an adult in good health. DNA of the CDR3: TGTGCCAGCAGAATCGGGACAGTTGAAAAACTGTTTTTT. Translating gives CASRIGTVEKLFF.